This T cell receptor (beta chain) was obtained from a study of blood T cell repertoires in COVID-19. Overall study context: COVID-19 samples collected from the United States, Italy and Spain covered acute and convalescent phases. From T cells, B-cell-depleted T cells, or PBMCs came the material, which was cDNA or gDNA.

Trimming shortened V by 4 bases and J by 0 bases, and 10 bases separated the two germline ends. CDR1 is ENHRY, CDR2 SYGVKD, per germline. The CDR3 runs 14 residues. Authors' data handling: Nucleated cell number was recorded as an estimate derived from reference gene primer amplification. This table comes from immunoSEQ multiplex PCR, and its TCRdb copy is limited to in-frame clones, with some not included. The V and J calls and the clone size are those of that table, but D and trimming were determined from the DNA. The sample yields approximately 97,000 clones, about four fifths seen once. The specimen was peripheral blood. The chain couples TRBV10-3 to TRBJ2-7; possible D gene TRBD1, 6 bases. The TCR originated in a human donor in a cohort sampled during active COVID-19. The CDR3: CAISGGQSSYEQYF. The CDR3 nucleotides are TGTGCCATCAGTGGGGGGCAGAGCTCCTACGAGCAGTACTTC.